The 5 T cell receptor beta chains below all came from one sample that was sequenced in a study of blood T cells in healthy people across ages. Together with a sample-barcoded 5' primer, a J-beta primer mix was included in a second PCR lasting about 7 to 11 cycles. TCRdb reprocessed the 5' RACE reads via MiXCR and lists one record per CDR3 protein. The sample records 710,000 or so distinct CDR3 sequences, about 30% being singletons. The sequencing sample was made of blood. The receptor set was obtained from an elderly woman in good health.

A few counts support this clonotype. This sequence may be a read error, since a much larger clone differs from it by one base. The chain has TRBV11-3 and TRBJ2-5; TRBD1 matches 9 bases. Trimming cost V 0 bases and J 11 bases; bases outside gene matches: 10. This CDR3 region has 15 residues. In germline, CDR1 is SGHNT, CDR2 YENEEA. The CDR3 DNA follows: TGTGCCAGCAGCTTAGAAGGACAGGGGTGGAATGAGCAGTACTTC. It encodes CASSLEGQGWNEQYF.

This clonotype was observed a few times. A single base separates this from a much larger clone, so it may be a read error. The chain carries TRBV4-2 and TRBJ2-1, with TRBD2 matching 9 bases. The V gene end was trimmed by 0 bases and the J gene end by 2 bases; junction bases not matched to a gene: 8. Germline V gene sequence: CDR1 LGHNA, CDR2 YNFKEQ. The CDR3 runs 18 residues. CDR3 DNA sequence: TGTGCCAGCAGCCAAGAAGTGAGGCTAGCGGGGACCTACAATGAGCAGTTCTTC. Protein sequence: CASSQEVRLAGTYNEQFF.

Of note for this clonotype: A much bigger clone sits one base away, suggesting this may be a read error. This likely comes from a read error, as the CDR3 has no conserved phenylalanine or tryptophan at its end. The chain couples TRBV12-3 or TRBV12-4 to TRBJ1-5, with 8 bases that match TRBD1. Trimming at V came to 2 bases and at J to 2 bases, leaving 8 bases not matched to a gene. This CDR3 is 17 amino acids long. CDR3 region: CASSLRRTGGGNQPQHL. The DNA for the CDR3 is TGTGCCAGCAGTTTACGTAGAACAGGGGGAGGCAATCAGCCCCAGCATTTG.

This clonotype was seen many times. The chain links TRBV5-6 to TRBJ2-6, with no clear D. The CDR3 has 15 amino acids. The germline V gene encodes CDR1 SGHDT and CDR2 YYEEEE. V gave up 2 bases and J gave up 1 base, with 7 bases separating them. The CDR3 loop reads CASSFVGSGANVLTF. In DNA, the CDR3 is TGTGCCAGCAGCTTCGTTGGGTCTGGGGCCAACGTCCTGACTTTC. The whole variable domain, remainder taken from reference TRBV5-6 and TRBJ2-6, is DAGVTQSPTHLIKTRGQQVTLRCSPKSGHDTVSWYQQALGQGPQFIFQYYEEEERQRGNFPDRFSGHQFPNYSSELNVNALLLGDSALYLCASSFVGSGANVLTFGAGSRLTVL.

With regard to this clonotype: Being one base from a much bigger clone, this may be a read error. This chain links TRBV7-3 with TRBJ1-2; 7 bases are shared with TRBD1. The CDR3 extends over 14 amino acids. From germline, CDR1 is SGHTA and CDR2 FQGTGA. The CDR3, as DNA: TGTGCCAACAGCTTAACCCGGACAGGCGGTGGCTACACCTTC. Translating gives CANSLTRTGGGYTF. The full variable domain, rest sourced from reference TRBV7-3 and TRBJ1-2, is GAGVSQTPSNKVTEKGKYVELRCDPISGHTALYWYRQSLGQGPEFLIYFQGTGAADDSGLPNDRFFAVRPEGSVSTLKIQRTERGDSAVYLCANSLTRTGGGYTFGSGTRLTVV.